Detailed here is one TCR beta chain. In the original processing: Amplification with reference gene primers provided the estimates of nucleated cell counts. Clones were sequenced by immunoSEQ multiplex PCR, and TCRdb holds only the in-frame ones, with some missing. From that table come the V and J calls and clone size; the DNA was used to work out D and trimming. The sample holds about 220,000 clones; less than 85% are singletons and the top ten take around 7.7%. The V gene's germline CDR1 is SGHRS and CDR2 YFSETQ. The length of the CDR3 is 15 residues. Trimming left V 1 base short and J 1 base short, with 6 bases between. The record originates from a study of blood T cell repertoires in COVID-19. About the study: Samples taken during acute and convalescent COVID-19 were collected in the United States, Italy and Spain. The analysed material was cDNA or gDNA that came from T cells, B-cell-depleted T cells, or PBMCs.

Sequencing was performed on peripheral blood. The receptor was isolated from a woman aged 70-85 years with acute or convalescent COVID-19. This chain links TRBV5-1 with TRBJ2-6; D may be TRBD2 (5 bases). The CDR3 bases are TGCGCCAGCAGCTTGAGCGGTTCTGGGGCCAACGTCCTGACTTTC. Translation: CASSLSGSGANVLTF.